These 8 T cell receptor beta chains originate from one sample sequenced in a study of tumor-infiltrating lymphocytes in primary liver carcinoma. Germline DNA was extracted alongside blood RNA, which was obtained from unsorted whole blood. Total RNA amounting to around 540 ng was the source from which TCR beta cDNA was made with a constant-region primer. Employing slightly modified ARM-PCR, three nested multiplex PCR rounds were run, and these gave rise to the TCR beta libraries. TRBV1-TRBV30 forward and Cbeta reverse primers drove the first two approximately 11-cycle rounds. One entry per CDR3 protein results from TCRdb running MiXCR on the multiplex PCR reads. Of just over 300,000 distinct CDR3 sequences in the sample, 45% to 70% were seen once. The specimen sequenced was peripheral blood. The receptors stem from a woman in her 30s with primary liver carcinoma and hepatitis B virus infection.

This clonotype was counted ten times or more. The CDR3 DNA sequence: TGTGCCAGCAGCTTCAGAGGCTGGGACGAGCAGTACTTC. It encodes CASSFRGWDEQYF. The chain is built from TRBV11-1 and TRBJ2-7; D is unclear. V lost 3 bases to trimming and J lost 5 bases, with 11 bases between them. CDR3 length: 13 amino acids. Germline V gene data show CDR1 as SGHAT and CDR2 as FQDESV (reference sequence).

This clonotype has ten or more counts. CDR3 sequence (DNA): TGTGCCACCAAGCGGGCGCCAGGGTCTGAGTATGAGCAGTTCTTC. It yields the protein CATKRAPGSEYEQFF. The chain links TRBV11-2 to TRBJ2-1, with a weak D call TRBD2 (6 bases). Germline CDR1 and CDR2: SGHAT and FQNNGV. V dropped 10 bases and J dropped 8 bases, with 24 bases sitting between them. The CDR3 has 15 residues.

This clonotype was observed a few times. CDR3 coding DNA: TGTGCCAGCAGCTCAATACTAGCGGGAGGGATAGAGACCCAGTACTTC. Amino acids: CASSSILAGGIETQYF. This sequence joins TRBV5-5 and TRBJ2-5; 13 bases align to TRBD2. V dropped 3 bases and J dropped 4; count of bases not matched to a gene: 6. CDR3 length equals 16 residues. Germline lookup yields CDR1 SGHKS and CDR2 YYEKEE (reference sequence). Together with reference TRBV5-5 and TRBJ2-5, the CDR3 gives the full variable domain: DAGVTQSPTHLIKTRGQQVTLRCSPISGHKSVSWYQQVLGQGPQFIFQYYEKEERGRGNFPDRFSARQFPNYSSELNVNALLLGDSALYLCASSSILAGGIETQYFGPGTRLLVL.

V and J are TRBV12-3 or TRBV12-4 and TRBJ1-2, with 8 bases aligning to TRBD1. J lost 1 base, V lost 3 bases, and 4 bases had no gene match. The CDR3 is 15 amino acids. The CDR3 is CASSFDRGRNYGYTF. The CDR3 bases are TGTGCCAGCAGTTTTGACAGGGGACGTAACTATGGCTACACCTTC.

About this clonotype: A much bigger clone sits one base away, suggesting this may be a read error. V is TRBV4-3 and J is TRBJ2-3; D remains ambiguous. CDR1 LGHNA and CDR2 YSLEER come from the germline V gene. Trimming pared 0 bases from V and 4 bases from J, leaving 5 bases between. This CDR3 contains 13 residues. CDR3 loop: CASSQDKPDTQYF. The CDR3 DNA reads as TGCGCCAGCAGCCAAGACAAGCCAGATACGCAGTATTTT.

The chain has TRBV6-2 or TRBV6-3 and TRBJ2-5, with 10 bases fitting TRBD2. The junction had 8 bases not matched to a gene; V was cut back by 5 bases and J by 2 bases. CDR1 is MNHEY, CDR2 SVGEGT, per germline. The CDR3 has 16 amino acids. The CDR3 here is CASSNGLAGVQETQYF. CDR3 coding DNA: TGTGCCAGCAGTAACGGGCTAGCGGGAGTTCAAGAGACCCAGTACTTC.

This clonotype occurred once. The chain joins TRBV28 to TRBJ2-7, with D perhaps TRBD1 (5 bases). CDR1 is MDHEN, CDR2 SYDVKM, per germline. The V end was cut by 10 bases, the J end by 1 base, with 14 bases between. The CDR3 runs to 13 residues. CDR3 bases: TGTGCCACATCTCGACGGACATCCTACGAGCAGTACTTC. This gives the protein CATSRRTSYEQYF.

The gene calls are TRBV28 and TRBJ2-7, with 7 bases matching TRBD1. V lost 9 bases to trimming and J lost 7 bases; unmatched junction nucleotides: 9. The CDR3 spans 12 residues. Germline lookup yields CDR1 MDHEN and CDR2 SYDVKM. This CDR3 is CASRAGGWEQYF. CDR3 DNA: TGTGCCAGTAGGGCAGGGGGATGGGAGCAGTACTTC.